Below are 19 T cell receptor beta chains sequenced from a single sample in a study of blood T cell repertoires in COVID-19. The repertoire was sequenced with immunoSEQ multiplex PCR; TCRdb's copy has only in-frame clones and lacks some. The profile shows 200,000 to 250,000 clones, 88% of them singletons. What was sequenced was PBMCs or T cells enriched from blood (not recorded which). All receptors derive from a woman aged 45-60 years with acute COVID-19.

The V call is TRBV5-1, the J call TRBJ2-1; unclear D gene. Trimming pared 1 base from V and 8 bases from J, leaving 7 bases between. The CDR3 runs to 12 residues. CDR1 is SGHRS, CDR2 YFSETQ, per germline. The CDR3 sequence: CASSLYPDEQFF. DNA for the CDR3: TGCGCCAGCAGCTTGTATCCCGATGAGCAGTTCTTC.

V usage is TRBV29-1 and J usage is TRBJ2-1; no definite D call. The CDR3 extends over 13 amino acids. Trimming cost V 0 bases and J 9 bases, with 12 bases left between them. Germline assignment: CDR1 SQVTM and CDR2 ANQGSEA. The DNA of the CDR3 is TGCAGCGTTGAAGATCGAGGAGAATCTGAGCAGTTCTTC. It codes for CSVEDRGESEQFF.

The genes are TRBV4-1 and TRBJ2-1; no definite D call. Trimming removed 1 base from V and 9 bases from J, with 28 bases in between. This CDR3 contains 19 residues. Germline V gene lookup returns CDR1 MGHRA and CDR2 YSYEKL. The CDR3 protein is CASSQARPNGGRMNIEQFF. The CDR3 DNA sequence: TGCGCCAGCAGCCAAGCCCGGCCAAACGGCGGCCGTATGAACATTGAGCAGTTCTTC.

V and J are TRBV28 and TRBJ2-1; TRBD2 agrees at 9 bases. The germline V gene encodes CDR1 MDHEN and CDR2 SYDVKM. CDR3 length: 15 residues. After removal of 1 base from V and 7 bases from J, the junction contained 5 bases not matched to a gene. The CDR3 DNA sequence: TGTGCCAGCAGTTTATTTAGCGGGAGTTTTAATGAGCAGTTCTTC. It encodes CASSLFSGSFNEQFF.

The CDR3 nucleotides are TGTGCCAGCACCGGGAGGGCCGGAGAGACCCAGTACTTC. This translates into CASTGRAGETQYF. The V and J genes are TRBV6-5 and TRBJ2-5; 8 bases are shared with TRBD2. V lost 7 bases and J lost 4; bases outside the gene matches: 5. The CDR3 loop spans 13 amino acids. Germline V lookup: CDR1 MNHEY, CDR2 SVGAGI.

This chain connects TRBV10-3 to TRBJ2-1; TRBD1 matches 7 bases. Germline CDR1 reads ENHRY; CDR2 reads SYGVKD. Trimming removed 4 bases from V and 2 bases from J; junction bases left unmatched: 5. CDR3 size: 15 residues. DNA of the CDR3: TGTGCCATCAGTGGTTTGGGGACAGCCTACAATGAGCAGTTCTTC. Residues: CAISGLGTAYNEQFF.

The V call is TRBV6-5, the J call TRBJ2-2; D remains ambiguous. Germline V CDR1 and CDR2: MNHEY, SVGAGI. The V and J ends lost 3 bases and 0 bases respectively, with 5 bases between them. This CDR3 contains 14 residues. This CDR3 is CASSYFTNTGELFF. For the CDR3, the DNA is TGTGCCAGCAGTTATTTTACGAACACCGGGGAGCTGTTTTTT.

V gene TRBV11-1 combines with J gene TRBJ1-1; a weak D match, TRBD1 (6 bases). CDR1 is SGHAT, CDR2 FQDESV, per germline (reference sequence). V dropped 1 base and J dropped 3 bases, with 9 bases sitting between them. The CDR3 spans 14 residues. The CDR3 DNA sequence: TGTGCCAGCAGCTTAGGCGGACAGTACACTGAAGCTTTCTTT. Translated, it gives CASSLGGQYTEAFF.

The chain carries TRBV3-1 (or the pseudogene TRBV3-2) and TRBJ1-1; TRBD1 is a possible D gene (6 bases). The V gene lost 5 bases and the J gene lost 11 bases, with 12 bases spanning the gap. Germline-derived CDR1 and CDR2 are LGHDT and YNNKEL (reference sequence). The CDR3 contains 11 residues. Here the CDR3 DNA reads TGTGCCAGCAGCGCGACAGGACCTGCTTTCTTT. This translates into CASSATGPAFF.

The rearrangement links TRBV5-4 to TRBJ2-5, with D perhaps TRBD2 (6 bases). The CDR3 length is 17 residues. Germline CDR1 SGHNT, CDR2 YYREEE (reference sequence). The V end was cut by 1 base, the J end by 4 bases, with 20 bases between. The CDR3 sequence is CASSLKMGLGGGETQYF. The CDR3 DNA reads TGTGCCAGCAGCTTGAAAATGGGACTGGGGGGAGGAGAGACCCAGTACTTC.

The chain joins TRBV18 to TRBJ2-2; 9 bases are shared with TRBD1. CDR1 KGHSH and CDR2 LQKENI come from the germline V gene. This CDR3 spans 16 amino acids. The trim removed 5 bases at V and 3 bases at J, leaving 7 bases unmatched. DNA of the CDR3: TGTGCCAGCTCATGGAACAGGGGGCCGGACACCGGGGAGCTGTTTTTT. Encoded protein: CASSWNRGPDTGELFF.

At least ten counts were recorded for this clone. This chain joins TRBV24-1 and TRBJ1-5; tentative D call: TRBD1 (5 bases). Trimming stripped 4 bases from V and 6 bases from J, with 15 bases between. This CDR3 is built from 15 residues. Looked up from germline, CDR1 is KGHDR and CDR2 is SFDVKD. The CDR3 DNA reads TGTGCCACCAGTGAGGCGGGGGGTAATAGTCAGCCCCAGCATTTT. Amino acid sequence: CATSEAGGNSQPQHF.

The chain's CDR3 is CASSIPAGVYGYTF. CDR3 bases: TGTGCCAGTAGTATACCCGCCGGGGTCTATGGCTACACCTTC. The rearrangement uses TRBV19 and TRBJ1-2, with D unclear. The CDR3 totals 14 residues. V lost 2 bases and J 4 bases, leaving 11 bases between the germline ends. Germline V gives CDR1 LNHDA, CDR2 SQIVND (reference sequence).

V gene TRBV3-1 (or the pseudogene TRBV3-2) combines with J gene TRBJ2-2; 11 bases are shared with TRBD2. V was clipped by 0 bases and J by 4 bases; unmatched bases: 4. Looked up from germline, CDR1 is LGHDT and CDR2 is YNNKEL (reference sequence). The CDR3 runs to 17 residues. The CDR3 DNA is TGTGCCAGCAGCCAAGATCCCGGGACTAGCGGCACCGGGGAGCTGTTTTTT. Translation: CASSQDPGTSGTGELFF.

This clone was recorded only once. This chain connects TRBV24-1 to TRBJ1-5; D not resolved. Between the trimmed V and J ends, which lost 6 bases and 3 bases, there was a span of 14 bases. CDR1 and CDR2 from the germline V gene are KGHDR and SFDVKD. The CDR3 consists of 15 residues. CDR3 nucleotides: TGTGCCACCAGTCGAGGGTCAGGAGCCAATCAGCCCCAGCATTTT. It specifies CATSRGSGANQPQHF.

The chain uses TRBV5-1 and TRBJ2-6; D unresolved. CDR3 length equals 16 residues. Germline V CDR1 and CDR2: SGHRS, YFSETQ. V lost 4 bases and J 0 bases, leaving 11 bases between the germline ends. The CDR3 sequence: CASSKDTNSGANVLTF. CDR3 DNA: TGCGCCAGCAGCAAAGACACGAACTCTGGGGCCAACGTCCTGACTTTC.

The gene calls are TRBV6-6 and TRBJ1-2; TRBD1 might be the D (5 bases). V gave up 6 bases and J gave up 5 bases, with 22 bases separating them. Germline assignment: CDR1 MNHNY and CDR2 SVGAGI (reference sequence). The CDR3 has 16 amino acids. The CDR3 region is CASRPTGGAGPYGYTF. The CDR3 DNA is TGTGCCAGCAGGCCCACGGGGGGTGCCGGCCCTTATGGCTACACCTTC.

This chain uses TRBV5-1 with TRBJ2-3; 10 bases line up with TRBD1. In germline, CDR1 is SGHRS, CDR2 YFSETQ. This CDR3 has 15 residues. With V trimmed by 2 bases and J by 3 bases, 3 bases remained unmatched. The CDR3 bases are TGCGCCAGCAGCTTCGGACAGGGGGTGACAGATACGCAGTATTTT. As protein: CASSFGQGVTDTQYF.

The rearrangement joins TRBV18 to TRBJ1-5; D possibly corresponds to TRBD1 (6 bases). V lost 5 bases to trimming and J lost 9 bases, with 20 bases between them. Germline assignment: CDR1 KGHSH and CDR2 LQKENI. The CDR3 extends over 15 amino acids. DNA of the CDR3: TGTGCCAGCTCATCCAGACCCGCAGGGGATGGGCCCCAGCATTTT. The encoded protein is CASSSRPAGDGPQHF.